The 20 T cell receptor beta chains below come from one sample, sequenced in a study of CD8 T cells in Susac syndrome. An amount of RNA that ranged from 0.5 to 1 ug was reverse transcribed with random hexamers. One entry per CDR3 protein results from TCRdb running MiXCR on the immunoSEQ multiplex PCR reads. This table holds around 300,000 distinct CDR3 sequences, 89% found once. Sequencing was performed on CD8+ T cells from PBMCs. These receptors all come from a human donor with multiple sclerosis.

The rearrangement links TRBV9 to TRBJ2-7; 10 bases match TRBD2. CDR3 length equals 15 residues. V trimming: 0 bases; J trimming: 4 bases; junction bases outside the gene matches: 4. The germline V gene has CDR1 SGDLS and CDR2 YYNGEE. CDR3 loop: CASSVGASGGYEQYF. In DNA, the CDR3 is TGTGCCAGCAGCGTAGGCGCTAGCGGGGGTTACGAGCAGTACTTC. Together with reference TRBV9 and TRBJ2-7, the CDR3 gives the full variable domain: DSGVTQTPKHLITATGQRVTLRCSPRSGDLSVYWYQQSLDQGLQFLIQYYNGEERAKGNILERFSAQQFPDLHSELNLSSLELGDSALYFCASSVGASGGYEQYFGPGTRLTVT.

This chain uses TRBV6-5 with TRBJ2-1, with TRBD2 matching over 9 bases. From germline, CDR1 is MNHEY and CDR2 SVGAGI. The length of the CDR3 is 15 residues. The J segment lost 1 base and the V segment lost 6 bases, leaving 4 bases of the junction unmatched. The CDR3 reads CASSRGLASYNEQFF. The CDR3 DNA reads TGTGCCAGCAGCCGGGGACTAGCTTCCTACAATGAGCAGTTCTTC.

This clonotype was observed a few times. The CDR3 loop is CASSLSGSYGYTF. The DNA for the CDR3 is TGTGCCAGCAGTTTATCTGGCAGCTATGGCTACACCTTC. This sequence joins TRBV28 and TRBJ1-2; D uncertain. Germline lookup yields CDR1 MDHEN and CDR2 SYDVKM. This CDR3 has 13 amino acids. V was trimmed by 1 base and J by 4 bases, leaving 7 bases between them.

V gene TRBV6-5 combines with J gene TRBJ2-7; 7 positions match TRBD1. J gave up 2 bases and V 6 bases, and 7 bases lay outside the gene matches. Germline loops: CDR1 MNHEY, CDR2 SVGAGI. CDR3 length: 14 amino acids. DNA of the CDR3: TGTGCCAGCAGCTCAGACAGGGCCCCCTACGAGCAGTACTTC. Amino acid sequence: CASSSDRAPYEQYF.

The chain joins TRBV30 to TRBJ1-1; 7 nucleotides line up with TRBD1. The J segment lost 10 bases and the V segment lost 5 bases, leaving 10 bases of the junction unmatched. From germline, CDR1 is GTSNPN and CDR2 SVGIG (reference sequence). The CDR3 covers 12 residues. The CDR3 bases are TGTGCCTGGCAGGAGGAGTCAGGGGGAGCTTTCTTT. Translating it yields CAWQEESGGAFF.

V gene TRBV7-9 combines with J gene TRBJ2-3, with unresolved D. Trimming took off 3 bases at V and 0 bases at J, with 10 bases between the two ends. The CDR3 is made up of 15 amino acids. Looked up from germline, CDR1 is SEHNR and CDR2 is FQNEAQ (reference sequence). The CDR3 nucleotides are TGTGCCAGCAGCTTCGGGTTGACTAGCACAGATACGCAGTATTTT. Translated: CASSFGLTSTDTQYF.

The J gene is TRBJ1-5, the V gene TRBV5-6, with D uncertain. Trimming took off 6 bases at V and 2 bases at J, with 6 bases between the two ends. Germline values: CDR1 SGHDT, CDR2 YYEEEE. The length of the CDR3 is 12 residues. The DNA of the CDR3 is TGTGCCAGCAATAGGGGCAATCAGCCCCAGCATTTT. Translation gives CASNRGNQPQHF.

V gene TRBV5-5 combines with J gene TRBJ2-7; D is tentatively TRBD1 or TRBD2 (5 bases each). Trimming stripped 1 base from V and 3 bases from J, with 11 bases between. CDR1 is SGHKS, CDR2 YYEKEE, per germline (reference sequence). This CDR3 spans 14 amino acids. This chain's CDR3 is CASSLQGPHYEQYF. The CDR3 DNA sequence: TGTGCCAGCAGCTTGCAGGGACCGCACTACGAGCAGTACTTC.

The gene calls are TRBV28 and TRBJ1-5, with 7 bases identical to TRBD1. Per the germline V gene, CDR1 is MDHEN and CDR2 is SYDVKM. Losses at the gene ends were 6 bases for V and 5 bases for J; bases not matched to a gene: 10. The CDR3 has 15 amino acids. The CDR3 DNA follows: TGTGCCAGCAGCGCAACAGGGGTCACCGATCAGCCCCAGCATTTT. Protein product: CASSATGVTDQPQHF. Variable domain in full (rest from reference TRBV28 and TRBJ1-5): DVKVTQSSRYLVKRTGEKVFLECVQDMDHENMFWYRQDPGLGLRLIYFSYDVKMKEKGDIPEGYSVSREKKERFSLILESASTNQTSMYLCASSATGVTDQPQHFGDGTRLSIL.

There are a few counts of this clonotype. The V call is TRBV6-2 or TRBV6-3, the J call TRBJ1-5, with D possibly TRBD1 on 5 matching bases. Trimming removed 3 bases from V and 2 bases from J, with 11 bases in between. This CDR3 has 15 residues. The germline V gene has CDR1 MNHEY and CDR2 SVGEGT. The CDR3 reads CASSYLGRGNQPQHF. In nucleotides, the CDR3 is TGTGCCAGCAGTTATTTGGGACGCGGCAATCAGCCCCAGCATTTT.

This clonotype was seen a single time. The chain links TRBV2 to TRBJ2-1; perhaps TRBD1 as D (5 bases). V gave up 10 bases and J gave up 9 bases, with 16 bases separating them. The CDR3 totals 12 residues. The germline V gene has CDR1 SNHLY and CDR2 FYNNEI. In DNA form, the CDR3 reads TGTGCCACCCCTTTCAGGGCGTCTGAGCAGTTCTTC. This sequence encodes CATPFRASEQFF. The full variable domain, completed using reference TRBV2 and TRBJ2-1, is EPEVTQTPSHQVTQMGQEVILRCVPISNHLYFYWYRQILGQKVEFLVSFYNNEISEKSEIFDDQFSVERPDGSNFTLKIRSTKLEDSAMYFCATPFRASEQFFGPGTRLTVL.

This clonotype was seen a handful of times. The chain's CDR3 is CASRQGAYEQYF. In DNA form, the CDR3 reads TGTGCCAGCAGGCAGGGAGCCTACGAGCAGTACTTC. The J gene is TRBJ2-7, the V gene TRBV7-9; perhaps D is TRBD1 or TRBD2 (5 bases each). This CDR3 contains 12 residues. CDR1 SEHNR and CDR2 FQNEAQ come from the germline V gene (reference sequence). Between the trimmed V and J ends, which lost 6 bases and 2 bases, there was a span of 8 bases. Supplemented by reference TRBV7-9 and TRBJ2-7, the full variable domain reads DTGVSQNPRHKITKRGQNVTFRCDPISEHNRLYWYRQTLGQGPEFLTYFQNEAQLEKSRLLSDRFSAERPKGSFSTLEIQRTEQGDSAMYLCASRQGAYEQYFGPGTRLTVT.

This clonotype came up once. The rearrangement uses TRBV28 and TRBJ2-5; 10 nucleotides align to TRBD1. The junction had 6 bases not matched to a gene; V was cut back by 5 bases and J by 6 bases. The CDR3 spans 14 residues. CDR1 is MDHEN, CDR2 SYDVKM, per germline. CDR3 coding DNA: TGTGCCAGCAGTCTGGGACAGGGGCTCAAGACCCAGTACTTC. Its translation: CASSLGQGLKTQYF.

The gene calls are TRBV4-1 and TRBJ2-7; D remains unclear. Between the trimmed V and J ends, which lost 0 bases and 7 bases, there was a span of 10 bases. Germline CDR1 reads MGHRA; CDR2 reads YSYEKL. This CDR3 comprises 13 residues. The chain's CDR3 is CASSQEGRREQYF. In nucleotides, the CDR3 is TGCGCCAGCAGCCAAGAGGGCAGGAGAGAGCAGTACTTC.

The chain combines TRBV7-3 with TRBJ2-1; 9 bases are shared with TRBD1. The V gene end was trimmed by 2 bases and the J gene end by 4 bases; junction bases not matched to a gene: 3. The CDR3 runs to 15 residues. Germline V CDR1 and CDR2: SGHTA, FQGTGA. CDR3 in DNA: TGTGCCAGCAGCTTACTCGGGACAGGGTACAATGAGCAGTTCTTC. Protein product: CASSLLGTGYNEQFF.

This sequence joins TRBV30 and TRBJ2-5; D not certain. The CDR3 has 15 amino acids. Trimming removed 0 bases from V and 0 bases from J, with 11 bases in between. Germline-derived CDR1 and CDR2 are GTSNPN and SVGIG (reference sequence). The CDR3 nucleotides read TGTGCCTGGAGTGTAGAAGGGCAGTACCAAGAGACCCAGTACTTC. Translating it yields CAWSVEGQYQETQYF.

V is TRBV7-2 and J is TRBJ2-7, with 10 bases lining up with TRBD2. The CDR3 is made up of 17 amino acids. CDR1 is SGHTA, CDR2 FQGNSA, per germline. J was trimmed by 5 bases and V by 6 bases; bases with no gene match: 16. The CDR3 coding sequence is TGTGCCAGCAGACCATCGGACCTAGCGGGGGTTAGGCACGAGCAGTACTTC. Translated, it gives CASRPSDLAGVRHEQYF. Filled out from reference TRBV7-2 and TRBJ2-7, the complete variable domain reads GAGVSQSPSNKVTEKGKDVELRCDPISGHTALYWYRQSLGQGLEFLIYFQGNSAPDKSGLPSDRFSAERTGGSVSTLTIQRTQQEDSAVYLCASRPSDLAGVRHEQYFGPGTRLTVT.

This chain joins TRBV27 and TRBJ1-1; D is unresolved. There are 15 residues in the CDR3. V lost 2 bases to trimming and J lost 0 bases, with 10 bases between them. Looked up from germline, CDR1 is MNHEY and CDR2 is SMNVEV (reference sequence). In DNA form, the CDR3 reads TGTGCCAGCAGTTTAGGCAGCCTCATGAACACTGAAGCTTTCTTT. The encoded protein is CASSLGSLMNTEAFF.

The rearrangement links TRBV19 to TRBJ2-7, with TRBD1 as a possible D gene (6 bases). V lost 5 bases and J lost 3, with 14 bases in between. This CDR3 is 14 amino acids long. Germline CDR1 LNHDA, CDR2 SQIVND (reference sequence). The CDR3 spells CASSVRTDFYEQYF. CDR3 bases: TGTGCCAGTAGTGTCCGGACAGACTTCTACGAGCAGTACTTC.

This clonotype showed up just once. The CDR3 loop is CAINGLAGGSYNEQFF. CDR3 DNA: TGTGCCATCAATGGACTAGCGGGGGGATCCTACAATGAGCAGTTCTTC. J is TRBJ2-1 and V is TRBV10-3; 14 bases match TRBD2. Germline V gene sequence: CDR1 ENHRY, CDR2 SYGVKD. The CDR3 loop spans 16 amino acids. V shed 7 bases, J shed 1 base, and the junction held 3 bases outside the gene matches.